This entry is about one TCR beta chain. The data were taken from a study of T-cell reconstitution after alpha-beta-depleted transplantation in children. CDR3 length: 13 amino acids. V dropped 5 bases and J dropped 2 bases, with 11 bases sitting between them. In germline, CDR1 is DFQATT, CDR2 SNEGSKA (reference sequence). Researchers prepared the TCRbeta library using unique molecular identifiers, the study reports. TCRdb fed the PCR reads into MiXCR, producing one record per CDR3 protein. The table records more than 200,000 distinct CDR3 sequences, roughly 26% of them present only once. The clonotype was recovered from a girl aged 2-10 years with Fanconi anemia, due to receive a stem cell transplant. The material sequenced was PBMCs, taken before TCRalphabeta/CD19-depleted stem cell transplant. The V gene is TRBV20-1, the J gene TRBJ2-3; no firm D call. The CDR3 coding sequence is TGCAGTGCTCCCGTAAGGCCCACAGATACGCAGTATTTT. Translated, it gives CSAPVRPTDTQYF.